Sequencing of this TCR beta chain was carried out in a study of cytomegalovirus exposure and HLA in healthy donors. Background on the study: Genotyping showed roughly 81% of 398 donors falling in the Caucasian-associated ancestry cluster. Broader study findings: The presence/absence work took it that sequencing depth was about the same across donors. In a later analysis, DRB1 alleles had the most associated TCRs; HLA-C alleles the fewest.

While unrecorded immune exposures were likely, the donors were nominally healthy when sampled. Primers included in the PCR were 60 Vbeta and 13 Jbeta primers. The method was immunoSEQ multiplex PCR; TCRdb's version includes in-frame clones alone and lacks a portion of them. This sample has 150,000 to 200,000 clones, with 82% found just once. The CDR3 sequence is 15 residues long. The germline V gene encodes CDR1 WNHNN and CDR2 SYGVQD (reference sequence). V shed 2 bases, J shed 5 bases, and the junction held 6 bases outside the gene matches. About this clone itself: Its specificity is unknown.

The source material was PBMCs. The receptor comes from a young woman in good health and CMV-seronegative. This chain joins TRBV10-1 and TRBJ2-1; 7 bases map to TRBD2. The chain's CDR3 is CASSEAGLPNNEQFF. The DNA of the CDR3 is TGCGCCAGCAGTGAGGCGGGACTACCCAACAATGAGCAGTTCTTC.